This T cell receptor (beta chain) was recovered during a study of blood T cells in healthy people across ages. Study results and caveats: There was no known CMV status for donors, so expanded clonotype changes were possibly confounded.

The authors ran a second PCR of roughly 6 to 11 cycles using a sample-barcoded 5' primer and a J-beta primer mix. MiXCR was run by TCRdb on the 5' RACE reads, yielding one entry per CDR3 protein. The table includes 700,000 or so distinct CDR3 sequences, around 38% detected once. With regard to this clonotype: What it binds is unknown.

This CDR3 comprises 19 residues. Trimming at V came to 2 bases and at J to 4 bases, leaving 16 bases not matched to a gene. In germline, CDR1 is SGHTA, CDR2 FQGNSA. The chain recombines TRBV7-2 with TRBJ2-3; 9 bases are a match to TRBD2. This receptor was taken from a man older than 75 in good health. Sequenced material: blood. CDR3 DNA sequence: TGTGCCAGCAGCTTATTGCCTAGCGGGAATCGCCGGGAATCAGATACGCAGTATTTT. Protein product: CASSLLPSGNRRESDTQYF.